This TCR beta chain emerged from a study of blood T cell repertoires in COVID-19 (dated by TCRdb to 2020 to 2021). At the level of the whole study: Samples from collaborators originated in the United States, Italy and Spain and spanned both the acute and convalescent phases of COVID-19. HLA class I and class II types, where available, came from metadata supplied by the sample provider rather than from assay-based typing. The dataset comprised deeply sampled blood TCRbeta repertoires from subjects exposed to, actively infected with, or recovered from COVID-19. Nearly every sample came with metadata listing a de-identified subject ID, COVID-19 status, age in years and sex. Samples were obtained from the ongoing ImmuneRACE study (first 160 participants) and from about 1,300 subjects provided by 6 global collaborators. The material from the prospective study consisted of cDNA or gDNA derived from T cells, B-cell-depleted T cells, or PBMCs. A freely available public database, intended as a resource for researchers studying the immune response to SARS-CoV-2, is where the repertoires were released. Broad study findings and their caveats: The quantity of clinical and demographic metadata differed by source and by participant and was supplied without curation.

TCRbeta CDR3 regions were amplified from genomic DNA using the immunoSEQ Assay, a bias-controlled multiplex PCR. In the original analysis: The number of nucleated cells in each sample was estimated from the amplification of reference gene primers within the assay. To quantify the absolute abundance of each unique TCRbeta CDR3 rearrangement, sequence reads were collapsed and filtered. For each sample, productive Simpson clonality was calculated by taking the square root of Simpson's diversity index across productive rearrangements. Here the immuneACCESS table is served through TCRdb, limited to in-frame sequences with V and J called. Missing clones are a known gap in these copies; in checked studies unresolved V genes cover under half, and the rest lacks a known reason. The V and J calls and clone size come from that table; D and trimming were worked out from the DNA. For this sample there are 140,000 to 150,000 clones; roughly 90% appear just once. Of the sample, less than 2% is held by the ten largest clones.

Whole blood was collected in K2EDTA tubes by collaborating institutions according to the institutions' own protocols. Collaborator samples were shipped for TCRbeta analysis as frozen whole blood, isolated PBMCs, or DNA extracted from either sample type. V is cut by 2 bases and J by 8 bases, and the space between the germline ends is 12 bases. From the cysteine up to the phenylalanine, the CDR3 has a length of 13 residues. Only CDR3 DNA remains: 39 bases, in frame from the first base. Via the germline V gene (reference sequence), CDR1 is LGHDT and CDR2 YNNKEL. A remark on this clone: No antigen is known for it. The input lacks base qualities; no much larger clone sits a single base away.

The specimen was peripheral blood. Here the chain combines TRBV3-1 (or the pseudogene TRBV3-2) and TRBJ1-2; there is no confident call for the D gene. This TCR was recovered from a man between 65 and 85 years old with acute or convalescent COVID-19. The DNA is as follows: TGTGCCAGCAGCCAATTCGCGGGTGTGGGCTACACCTTC. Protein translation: CASSQFAGVGYTF.